A selection of T cell receptor beta chains follows, all from one sample in a study of a mutant IDH1 vaccine in newly diagnosed glioma. Their antigens are not known. The data were produced by immunoSEQ multiplex PCR, yet TCRdb's version contains in-frame clones alone and is incomplete. The table records 70,000 to 100,000 clones, roughly nine tenths of them present only once. This sample comprised PBMCs, obtained from a glioma patient whose treatment included an IDH1 peptide vaccine. All receptors come from a woman in her fifties or sixties with glioma. Each CDR3 is given with its conserved first and last residue. D genes are given only for firm matches. Clone size is shown for a subset of rows, as once, few, many or a class of expanded clone.

>-|-|TRBJ1-6|TRBV4-1
TGCGCCAGCAGCCAAGAGAAGGGGAGGGCCTATAATTCACCCCTCCACTTT
CASSQEKGRAYNSPLHF
>-|-|TRBJ1-1|TRBV6-5
TGTGCCAGCACCAGATCGAACACTGAAGCTTTCTTT
CASTRSNTEAFF
>-|-|TRBJ2-3|TRBV27
TGTGCCAGCAGTTTAAAGGGGGGGACAGATACGCAGTATTTT
CASSLKGGTDTQYF
>-|-|TRBJ1-1|TRBV27
TGTGCCAGCACGTACACCGCGCGAGGCCCGGGAATCACTGAAGCTTTCTTT
CASTYTARGPGITEAFF
>-|-|TRBJ2-7|TRBV6-6
TGTGCCAGCAGCGCTCACGACGAGCAGTACTTC
CASSAHDEQYF
>-|-|TRBJ2-7|TRBV6-5
TGTGCCAGCAGTTACGGCAAAGGAGCGCAGTACTTC
CASSYGKGAQYF
>-|-|TRBJ1-1|TRBV18
TGTGCCAGCTCACTATTTCGACGGAACACTGAAGCTTTCTTT
CASSLFRRNTEAFF
>-|once|TRBJ1-1|TRBV11-2
TGTGCCAGCAGCTTTTTTATAGACACTGAAGCTTTCTTT
CASSFFIDTEAFF
>TRBD2|-|TRBJ2-1|TRBV19
TGTGCCAGTAGTATAGATGAGGTAGCGGGTTACAATGAGCAGTTCTTC
CASSIDEVAGYNEQFF
>-|-|TRBJ2-1|TRBV25-1
TGTGCCAGCGAGCTAGCAGGCACCTCCTACAATGAGCAGTTCTTC
CASELAGTSYNEQFF
>TRBD1|-|TRBJ2-7|TRBV5-1
TGCGCCAGCAGCTTGGGCCCAGGGGGTAGGTCTGTTTTCTACGAGCAGTACTTC
CASSLGPGGRSVFYEQYF
>-|-|TRBJ2-6|TRBV28
TGTGCCAGCAGTTTCAGGGAGTCCTCTGGGGCCAACGTCCTGACTTTC
CASSFRESSGANVLTF
>-|-|TRBJ2-1|TRBV30
TGTGCCTCCCCCGGGCACACGTACAATGAGCAGTTCTTC
CASPGHTYNEQFF
>TRBD2|-|TRBJ2-7|TRBV18
TGTGCCAGCTCCGGTAGCGGGAGGGCCACAATTTACGAGCAGTACTTC
CASSGSGRATIYEQYF
>-|-|TRBJ2-5|TRBV5-6
TGTGCCAGCAGCTCTCGGGCAGTTGGAGAGACCCAGTACTTC
CASSSRAVGETQYF
>-|-|TRBJ2-2|TRBV28
TGTGCCAGCAGTTTGTACGCCAGGGAGCTGTTTTTT
CASSLYARELFF
>-|-|TRBJ2-3|TRBV15
TGTGCCACCAGCAGAGACCCAGAATTAGGCACAGATACGCAGTATTTT
CATSRDPELGTDTQYF
>-|-|TRBJ2-5|TRBV4-1
TGCGCCAGCAGCCAAGTTCTGGGGGAGCAGTACTTC
CASSQVLGEQYF
>-|few|TRBJ2-5|TRBV19
TGTGCCAGTAGTACCGGGAGCCAAGAGACCCAGTACTTC
CASSTGSQETQYF
>TRBD1|few|TRBJ1-1|TRBV4-1
TGCGCCAGCAGCAAATCGGGACAGATGAACACTGAAGCTTTCTTT
CASSKSGQMNTEAFF
>-|-|TRBJ1-2|TRBV28
TGTGCCACCGCACCCACCACGGGTAATGGCTACACCTTC
CATAPTTGNGYTF
>TRBD1|-|TRBJ1-2|TRBV2
TGTGCCAGCAGCTATTCCGGGACAGGGGGAGGCTACACCTTC
CASSYSGTGGGYTF
>TRBD1|-|TRBJ1-1|TRBV28
TGTGCCAGCAGTTTAAACAGGGGGCGGTGGAGGGGCACTGAAGCTTTCTTT
CASSLNRGRWRGTEAFF
>TRBD2|-|TRBJ2-3|TRBV28
TGTGCCAGCAGTCCAGGACTAGCCACAGATACGCAGTATTTT
CASSPGLATDTQYF
>-|-|TRBJ2-7|TRBV11-3
TGTGCCAGCAGTAAGATCACATCGGACGAGCAGTACTTC
CASSKITSDEQYF
>-|-|TRBJ2-3|TRBV27
TGTGCCAGCAGTTTTAGTTGGGGGGTGGCAGATACGCAGTATTTT
CASSFSWGVADTQYF
>-|-|TRBJ2-7|TRBV19
TGTGCCAGTAGTCCACGGAATGACAGGGAGGGAGACGAGCAGTACTTC
CASSPRNDREGDEQYF
>-|-|TRBJ1-6|TRBV6-5
TGTGCCAGCACTCTAAGGTGGGGGATTTCACCCCTCCACTTT
CASTLRWGISPLHF
>TRBD1|-|TRBJ1-2|TRBV4-1
TGCGCCAGCAGCCAACCGGGACAGTATGGCTACACCTTC
CASSQPGQYGYTF
>TRBD2|-|TRBJ2-1|TRBV9
TGTGCCAGCAGCGTGTCCGGGACTAGCGGGAGGGCCTGGCAGTTCTTC
CASSVSGTSGRAWQFF
>-|-|TRBJ1-4|TRBV30
TGTGCCTGGAGTGGGGGGAGTCGTAATGAAAAACTGTTTTTT
CAWSGGSRNEKLFF
>-|-|TRBJ2-7|TRBV12-5
TGTGCTAGTGGTTTGGAGAGAGGTCAGCGACCCTACGAGCAGTACTTC
CASGLERGQRPYEQYF
>TRBD2|-|TRBJ2-5|TRBV4-2
TGTGCCAGCAGCCAAGGACAAGCGGGAGGAGAGACCCAGTACTTC
CASSQGQAGGETQYF
>-|-|TRBJ1-2|TRBV10-3
TGTGCCATCCGGGGCCTAAGTTCTAACTATGGCTACACCTTC
CAIRGLSSNYGYTF
>-|-|TRBJ1-4|TRBV27
TGTGCCAGCAGTTTTGGGCGGTCGGGTGAAAAACTGTTTTTT
CASSFGRSGEKLFF
>-|-|TRBJ2-3|TRBV4-1
TGCGCCAGCAGCCAAGTTGAGGGCAGATCCACAGATACGCAGTATTTT
CASSQVEGRSTDTQYF
>-|few|TRBJ2-7|TRBV4-2
TGTGCCAGCAGCCAAGGTACAGGAGAAATCAACCACGAGCAGTACTTC
CASSQGTGEINHEQYF
>TRBD1|-|TRBJ1-4|TRBV4-2
TGTGCCAGCAGCCAAGTGGACAGGGGGCTTGAAAAACTGTTTTTT
CASSQVDRGLEKLFF
>-|few|TRBJ1-1|TRBV11-2
TGTGCCAGCAGCTTAGCCACAGCAGAAGCTTTCTTT
CASSLATAEAFF